Shown below are 2 T cell receptor beta chains from a single sample sequenced in a study of T-cell reconstitution after alpha-beta-depleted transplantation in children. During its preparation, the TCRbeta library received unique molecular identifiers. One entry per CDR3 protein results from TCRdb running MiXCR on the PCR reads. The sample holds roughly 590,000 distinct CDR3 sequences, 15% to 20% seen once. This material consisted of PBMCs from the stem cell graft donor, taken from the stem cell graft. These receptors were collected from a human donor who donated a stem cell graft to a child with acute myeloid leukemia.

The V call is TRBV4-3, the J call TRBJ1-3, with 7 bases identical to TRBD1. Unmatched junction bases numbered 6, after V lost 2 bases and J lost 2 bases. From germline, CDR1 is LGHNA and CDR2 YSLEER. The CDR3 extends over 16 amino acids. As DNA, the CDR3 is TGCGCCAGCAGCCAATACAGGGGAAGAACTGGAAACACCATATATTTT. Translated: CASSQYRGRTGNTIYF.

There are a few counts of this clonotype. The CDR3 nucleotides read TGTGCCAGCAGCACCGGGACAGGGGTTGAAAAACTGTTTTTT. Translated, it gives CASSTGTGVEKLFF. The V and J genes are TRBV7-2 and TRBJ1-4, with 10 bases identical to TRBD1. Trimming removed 5 bases from V and 7 bases from J; junction bases left unmatched: 4. Germline V lookup: CDR1 SGHTA, CDR2 FQGNSA. The CDR3 totals 14 residues.